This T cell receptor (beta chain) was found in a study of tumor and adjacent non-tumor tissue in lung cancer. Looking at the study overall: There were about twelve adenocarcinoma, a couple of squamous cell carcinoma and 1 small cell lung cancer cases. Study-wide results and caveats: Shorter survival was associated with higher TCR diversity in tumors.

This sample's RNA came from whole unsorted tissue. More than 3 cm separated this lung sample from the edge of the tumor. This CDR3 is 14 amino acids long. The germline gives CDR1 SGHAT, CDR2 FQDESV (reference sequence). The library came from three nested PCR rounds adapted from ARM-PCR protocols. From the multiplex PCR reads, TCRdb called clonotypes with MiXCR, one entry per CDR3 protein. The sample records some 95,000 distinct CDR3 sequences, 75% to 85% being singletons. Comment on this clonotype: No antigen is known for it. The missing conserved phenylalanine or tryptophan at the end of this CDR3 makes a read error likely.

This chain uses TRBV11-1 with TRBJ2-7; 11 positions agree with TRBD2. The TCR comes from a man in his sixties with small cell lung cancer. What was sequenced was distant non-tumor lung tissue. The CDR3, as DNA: TGTGCCAGCAGCTGGACTAGCGGGTCCTACGATCAGTACTTA. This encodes CASSWTSGSYDQYL.